The 11 T cell receptor beta chains reported below all come from one sample, sequenced in a study of technical replicates of blood from several donors. TCRdb keeps only in-frame clones here, not all; method: immunoSEQ multiplex PCR. The sample holds about 76,000 clones, roughly 91% seen once. The sequencing sample was made of T cells isolated from PBMCs. The receptors stem from a human donor in good health.

The V gene is TRBV4-1, the J gene TRBJ2-3, with 7 bases that match TRBD1. The CDR3 contains 17 residues. Germline assignment: CDR1 MGHRA and CDR2 YSYEKL. The trim removed 1 base at V and 0 bases at J, leaving 7 bases unmatched. CDR3 bases: TGCGCCAGCAGCCAAGTTAAGGACAGGCCTAGCACAGATACGCAGTATTTT. Its translation: CASSQVKDRPSTDTQYF.

The chain has TRBV7-8 and TRBJ2-7, with 8 bases that match TRBD1. Germline lookup yields CDR1 SGHVS and CDR2 FQNEAQ. The ends lost 2 bases at V and 7 bases at J; junction bases unmatched: 10. The CDR3 runs to 15 residues. This chain's CDR3 is CASSLLQGQAGEQYF. CDR3 sequence (DNA): TGTGCCAGCAGCTTACTCCAGGGACAGGCGGGGGAGCAGTACTTC. Drawing the rest from reference TRBV7-8 and TRBJ2-7, the complete variable domain is GAGVSQSPRYKVAKRGQDVALRCDPISGHVSLFWYQQALGQGPEFLTYFQNEAQLDKSGLPSDRFFAERPEGSVSTLKIQRTQQEDSAVYLCASSLLQGQAGEQYFGPGTRLTVT.

This chain links TRBV6-5 with TRBJ1-1; 8 positions agree with TRBD1. This CDR3 comprises 13 residues. V dropped 2 bases and J dropped 8; count of bases not matched to a gene: 4. The germline V gene encodes CDR1 MNHEY and CDR2 SVGAGI. This CDR3 is CASSYRTGGEAFF. DNA of the CDR3: TGTGCCAGCAGTTACCGAACAGGGGGAGAAGCTTTCTTT.

The genes are TRBV18 and TRBJ2-1; 9 bases are a match to TRBD1. The CDR3 is 15 residues long. J was trimmed by 3 bases and V by 4 bases; bases with no gene match: 4. Germline CDR1 and CDR2: KGHSH and LQKENI. The CDR3: CASSRQGGNYNEQFF. CDR3 bases: TGTGCCAGCTCACGACAGGGGGGGAACTACAATGAGCAGTTCTTC.

This chain links TRBV5-8 with TRBJ2-7; D unclear. Germline loops: CDR1 SGHTS, CDR2 YDEGEE. V was cut by 9 bases and J by 0 bases, with 10 bases left in between. The CDR3 consists of 12 residues. CDR3 region: CATRAFSYEQYF. CDR3 nucleotide sequence: TGTGCCACCAGAGCCTTCTCCTACGAGCAGTACTTC. Drawing the rest from reference TRBV5-8 and TRBJ2-7, the complete variable domain is EAGVTQSPTHLIKTRGQQATLRCSPISGHTSVYWYQQALGLGLQFLLWYDEGEERNRGNFPPRFSGRQFPNYSSELNVNALELEDSALYLCATRAFSYEQYFGPGTRLTVT.

The rearrangement links TRBV7-9 to TRBJ1-1; TRBD1 is a possible D gene (5 bases). Looked up from germline, CDR1 is SEHNR and CDR2 is FQNEAQ (reference sequence). Deletions cut 5 bases from V and 2 bases from J, with 9 bases between. This CDR3 is 13 amino acids long. The CDR3 protein is CASSIRENTEAFF. In DNA, the CDR3 is TGTGCCAGCAGCATCAGGGAAAACACTGAAGCTTTCTTT.

This clone appeared once. The gene calls are TRBV18 and TRBJ1-3; D is possibly TRBD1 (6 bases). Trimming shortened V by 0 bases and J by 4 bases, and 22 bases separated the two germline ends. Germline V gene lookup returns CDR1 KGHSH and CDR2 LQKENI. This CDR3 is 19 amino acids long. The chain's CDR3 is CASSPPSLGTTGQGNTIYF. The CDR3 DNA is TGTGCCAGCTCACCACCCTCATTGGGGACAACAGGGCAGGGAAACACCATATATTTT. The variable domain in full, completed from reference TRBV18 and TRBJ1-3, reads NAGVMQNPRHLVRRRGQEARLRCSPMKGHSHVYWYRQLPEEGLKFMVYLQKENIIDESGMPKERFSAEFPKEGPSILRIQQVVRGDSAAYFCASSPPSLGTTGQGNTIYFGEGSWLTVV.

This chain links TRBV9 with TRBJ1-2; D is ambiguous. V shed 0 bases and J shed 8 bases, with 14 bases lying between them. This CDR3 is built from 14 residues. The germline gives CDR1 SGDLS, CDR2 YYNGEE. DNA of the CDR3: TGTGCCAGCAGCGTAGGAAACTCCCCGAAGGGCTACACCTTC. This translates into CASSVGNSPKGYTF.

The chain employs TRBV6-1 and TRBJ1-6; 8 nucleotides match TRBD1. The CDR3 has 17 residues. Germline CDR1 and CDR2: MNHNS and SASEGT. Trimming cost V 2 bases and J 3 bases; bases outside gene matches: 6. The CDR3 bases are TGTGCCAGCAGTGAAAATCCGGGGACAGGCTATAATTCACCCCTCCACTTT. It yields the protein CASSENPGTGYNSPLHF.

This sequence joins TRBV5-3 and TRBJ2-2; TRBD1 matches 8 bases. TRBV5-3 is treated as an ORF (open reading frame) with a function not yet certain. The CDR3 is 17 residues long. V gave up 4 bases and J gave up 7 bases; unmatched junction bases: 15. The CDR3 DNA reads TGTGCCAGAAGCCCAATAACCGGGGACAGGATCATCGGGGAGCTGTTTTTT. Translating it yields CARSPITGDRIIGELFF.

The chain carries TRBV6-1 and TRBJ1-3, with D unresolved. The V end lost 5 bases, the J end lost 2 bases, and 7 bases lay between the germline ends. The CDR3 consists of 13 residues. From germline, CDR1 is MNHNS and CDR2 SASEGT. CDR3 sequence (DNA): TGTGCCAGCAGTCTTCCGGCTGGAAACACCATATATTTT. Amino acid sequence: CASSLPAGNTIYF.